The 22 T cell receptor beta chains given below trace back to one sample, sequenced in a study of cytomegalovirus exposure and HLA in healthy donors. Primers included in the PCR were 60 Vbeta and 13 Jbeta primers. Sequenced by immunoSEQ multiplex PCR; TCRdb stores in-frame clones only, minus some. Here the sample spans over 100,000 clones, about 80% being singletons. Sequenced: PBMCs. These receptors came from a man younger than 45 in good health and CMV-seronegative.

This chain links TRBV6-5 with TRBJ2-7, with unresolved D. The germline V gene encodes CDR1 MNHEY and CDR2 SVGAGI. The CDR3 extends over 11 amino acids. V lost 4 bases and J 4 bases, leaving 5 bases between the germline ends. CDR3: CASSSYYEQYF. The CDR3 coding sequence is TGTGCCAGCAGTTCCTATTACGAGCAGTACTTC.

Written as DNA, the CDR3 is TGTGCCAGCAGCTTAGTCTCGGGAGGGAGAACGCAGTATTTT. Its protein product is CASSLVSGGRTQYF. V is TRBV7-8 and J is TRBJ2-3; 8 nucleotides align to TRBD2. The CDR3 has 14 residues. Germline V gene data show CDR1 as SGHVS and CDR2 as FQNEAQ. After removal of 1 base from V and 9 bases from J, the junction contained 6 bases not matched to a gene.

CDR3 DNA: TGTGCCAGCAGCGTAGTTTCCCAGGGGAACAATGAGCAGTTCTTC. Protein sequence: CASSVVSQGNNEQFF. The V call is TRBV9, the J call TRBJ2-1; TRBD1 is a possible D gene (6 bases). The CDR3 extends over 15 amino acids. V was trimmed by 0 bases and J by 5 bases, leaving 12 bases between them. Germline lookup yields CDR1 SGDLS and CDR2 YYNGEE.

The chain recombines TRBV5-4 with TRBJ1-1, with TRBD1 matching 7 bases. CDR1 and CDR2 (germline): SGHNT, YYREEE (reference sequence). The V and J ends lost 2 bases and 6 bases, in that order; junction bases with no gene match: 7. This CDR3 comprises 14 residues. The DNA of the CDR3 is TGTGCCAGCAGCTTCTGGGGACAGTTCGCTGAAGCTTTCTTT. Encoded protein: CASSFWGQFAEAFF.

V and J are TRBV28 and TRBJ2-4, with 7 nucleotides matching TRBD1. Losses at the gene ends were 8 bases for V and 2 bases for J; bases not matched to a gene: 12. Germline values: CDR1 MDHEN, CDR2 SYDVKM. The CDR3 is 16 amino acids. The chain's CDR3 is CASFSQQGWSKNIQYF. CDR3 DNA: TGTGCCAGCTTCTCTCAACAGGGGTGGTCCAAAAACATTCAGTACTTC.

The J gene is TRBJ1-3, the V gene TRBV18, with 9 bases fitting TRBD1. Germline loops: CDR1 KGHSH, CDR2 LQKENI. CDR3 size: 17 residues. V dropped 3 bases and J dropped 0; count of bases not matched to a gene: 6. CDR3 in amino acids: CASSPYRGPNSGNTIYF. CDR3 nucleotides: TGTGCCAGCTCACCCTACAGGGGGCCAAACTCTGGAAACACCATATATTTT.

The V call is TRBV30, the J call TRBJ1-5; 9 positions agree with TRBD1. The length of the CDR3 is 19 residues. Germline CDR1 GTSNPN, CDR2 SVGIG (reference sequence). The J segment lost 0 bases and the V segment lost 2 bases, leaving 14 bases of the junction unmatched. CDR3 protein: CAWSPGTGLGGNSNQPQHF. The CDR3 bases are TGTGCCTGGAGTCCCGGGACAGGGCTTGGGGGGAATAGCAATCAGCCCCAGCATTTT.

CDR3: CAISDNRDPNQPQHF. In DNA form, the CDR3 reads TGTGCCATCAGTGATAACCGGGATCCAAATCAGCCCCAGCATTTT. The V call is TRBV10-3, the J call TRBJ1-5; unclear D gene. V lost 3 bases, J lost 4 bases, and 13 bases lay in between. CDR3 length: 15 amino acids. Germline CDR1 is ENHRY and CDR2 is SYGVKD.

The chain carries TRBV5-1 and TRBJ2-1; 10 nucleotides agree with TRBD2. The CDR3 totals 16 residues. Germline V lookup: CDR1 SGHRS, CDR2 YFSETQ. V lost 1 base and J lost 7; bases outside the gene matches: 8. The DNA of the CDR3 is TGCGCCAGCAGCTTGTTTCTAGCGGGAGTAGGAAATGAGCAGTTCTTC. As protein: CASSLFLAGVGNEQFF. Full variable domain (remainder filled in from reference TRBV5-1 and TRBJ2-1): KAGVTQTPRYLIKTRGQQVTLSCSPISGHRSVSWYQQTPGQGLQFLFEYFSETQRNKGNFPGRFSGRQFSNSRSEMNVSTLELGDSALYLCASSLFLAGVGNEQFFGPGTRLTVL.

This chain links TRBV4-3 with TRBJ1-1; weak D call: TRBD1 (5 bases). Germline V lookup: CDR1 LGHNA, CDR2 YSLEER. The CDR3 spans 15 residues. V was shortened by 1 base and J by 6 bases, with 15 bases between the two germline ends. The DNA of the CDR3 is TGCGCCAGCAGCCAAGGGACCGGGCTACAGGCTGAAGCTTTCTTT. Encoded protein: CASSQGTGLQAEAFF.

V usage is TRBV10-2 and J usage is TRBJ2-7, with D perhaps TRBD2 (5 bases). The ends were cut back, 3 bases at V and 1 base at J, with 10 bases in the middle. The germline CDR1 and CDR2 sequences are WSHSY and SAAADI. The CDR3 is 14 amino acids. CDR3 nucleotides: TGCGCCAGCAGTGACCTCCGGACTTCCTACGAGCAGTACTTC. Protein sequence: CASSDLRTSYEQYF.

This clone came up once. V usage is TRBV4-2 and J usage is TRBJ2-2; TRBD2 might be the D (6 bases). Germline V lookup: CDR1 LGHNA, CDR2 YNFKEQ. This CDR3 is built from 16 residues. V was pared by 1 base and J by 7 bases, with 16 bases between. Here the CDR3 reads CASSQVRGIVDGELFF. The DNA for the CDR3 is TGTGCCAGCAGCCAAGTACGCGGGATCGTCGACGGGGAGCTGTTTTTT.

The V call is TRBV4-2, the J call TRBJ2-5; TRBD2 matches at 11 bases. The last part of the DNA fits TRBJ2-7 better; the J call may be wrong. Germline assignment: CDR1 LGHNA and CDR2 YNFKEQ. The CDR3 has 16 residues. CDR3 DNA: TGTGCCAGCAGCCAAACCACTAGCGGGAGCTTCTACGAGCAGTACTTC. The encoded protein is CASSQTTSGSFYEQYF.

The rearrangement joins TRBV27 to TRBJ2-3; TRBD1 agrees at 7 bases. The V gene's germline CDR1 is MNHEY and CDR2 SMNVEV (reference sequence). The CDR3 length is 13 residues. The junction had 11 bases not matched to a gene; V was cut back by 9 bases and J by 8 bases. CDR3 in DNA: TGTGCCAGTCGGACAGGTGCTGTCGGTACGCAGTATTTT. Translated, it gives CASRTGAVGTQYF.

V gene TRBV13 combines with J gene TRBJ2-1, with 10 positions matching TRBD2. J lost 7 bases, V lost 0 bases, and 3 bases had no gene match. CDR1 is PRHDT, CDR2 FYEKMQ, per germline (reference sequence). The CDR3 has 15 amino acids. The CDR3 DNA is TGTGCCAGCAGCTTAGGTAGCGGGGGGCTGAATGAGCAGTTCTTC. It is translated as CASSLGSGGLNEQFF.

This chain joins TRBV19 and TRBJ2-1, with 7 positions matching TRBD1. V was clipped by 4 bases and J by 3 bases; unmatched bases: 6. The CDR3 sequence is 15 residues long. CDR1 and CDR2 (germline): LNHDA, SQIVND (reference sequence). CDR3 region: CASSRGGTGYNEQFF. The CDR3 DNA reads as TGTGCCAGTAGTAGAGGGGGCACGGGCTACAATGAGCAGTTCTTC.

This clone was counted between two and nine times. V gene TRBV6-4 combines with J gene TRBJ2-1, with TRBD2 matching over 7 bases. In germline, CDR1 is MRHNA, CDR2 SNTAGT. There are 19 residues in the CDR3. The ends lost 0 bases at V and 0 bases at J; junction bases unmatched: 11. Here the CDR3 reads CASSDSGGGTLYSYNEQFF. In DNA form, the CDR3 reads TGTGCCAGCAGTGACTCTGGGGGGGGAACCCTCTACTCCTACAATGAGCAGTTCTTC.

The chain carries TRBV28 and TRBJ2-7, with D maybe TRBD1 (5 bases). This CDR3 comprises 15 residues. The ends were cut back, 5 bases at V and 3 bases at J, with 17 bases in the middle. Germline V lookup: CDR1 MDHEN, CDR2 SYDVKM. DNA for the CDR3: TGTGCCAGCAGTCCCCCGGGCAGGGCTGACTACGAGCAGTACTTC. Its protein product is CASSPPGRADYEQYF.

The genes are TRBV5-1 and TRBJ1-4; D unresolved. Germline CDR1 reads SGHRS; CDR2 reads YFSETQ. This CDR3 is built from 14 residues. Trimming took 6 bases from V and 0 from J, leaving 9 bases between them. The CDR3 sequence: CASNRDPTNEKLFF. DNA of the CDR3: TGCGCCAGCAACCGGGATCCAACTAATGAAAAACTGTTTTTT.

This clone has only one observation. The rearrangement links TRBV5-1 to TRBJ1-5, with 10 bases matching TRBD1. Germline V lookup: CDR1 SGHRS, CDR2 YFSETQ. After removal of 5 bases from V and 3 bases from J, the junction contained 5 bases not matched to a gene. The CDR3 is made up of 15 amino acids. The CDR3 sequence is CASSAGTGVNQPQHF. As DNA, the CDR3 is TGCGCCAGCAGTGCCGGGACAGGGGTCAATCAGCCCCAGCATTTT. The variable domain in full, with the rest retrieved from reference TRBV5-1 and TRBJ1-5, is KAGVTQTPRYLIKTRGQQVTLSCSPISGHRSVSWYQQTPGQGLQFLFEYFSETQRNKGNFPGRFSGRQFSNSRSEMNVSTLELGDSALYLCASSAGTGVNQPQHFGDGTRLSIL.

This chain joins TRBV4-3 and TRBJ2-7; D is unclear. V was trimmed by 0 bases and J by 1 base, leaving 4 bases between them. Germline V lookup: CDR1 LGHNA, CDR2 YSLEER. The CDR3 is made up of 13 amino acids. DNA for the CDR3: TGCGCCAGCAGCCAAGAAGCGTCCTACGAGCAGTACTTC. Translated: CASSQEASYEQYF.

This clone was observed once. The CDR3 DNA is TGCGCCAGCAGCCAACTAGCGGGGCCAGATACGCAGTATTTT. Translated, it gives CASSQLAGPDTQYF. J is TRBJ2-3 and V is TRBV4-1, with 9 bases identical to TRBD2. Germline-derived CDR1 and CDR2 are MGHRA and YSYEKL. Trimming at V came to 2 bases and at J to 4 bases, leaving 1 base not matched to a gene. The CDR3 is 14 amino acids.